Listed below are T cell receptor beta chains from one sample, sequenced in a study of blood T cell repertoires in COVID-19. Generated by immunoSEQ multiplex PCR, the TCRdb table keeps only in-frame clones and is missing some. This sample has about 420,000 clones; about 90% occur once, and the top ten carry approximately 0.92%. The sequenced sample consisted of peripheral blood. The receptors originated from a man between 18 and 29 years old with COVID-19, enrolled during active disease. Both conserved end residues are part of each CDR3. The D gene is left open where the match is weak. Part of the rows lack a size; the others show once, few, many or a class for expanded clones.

TGTGCCATCAGTGAATTGTCTAGCCCCCAAGAGACCCAGTACTTC	CAISELSSPQETQYF	.	TRBV10-3	TRBJ2-5	.	15
TGTGCCAGCAGCTTAGCGTCCACCAGGGGGCCTGGAGATACGCAGTATTTT	CASSLASTRGPGDTQYF	.	TRBV13	TRBJ2-3	TRBD1	17
TGTGCCAGCAGCCCGAGAAGCAACAATGAGCAGTTCTTC	CASSPRSNNEQFF	.	TRBV7-9	TRBJ2-1	.	13
TGTGCCAGCAGTTATACCGTAGCGGACCCCTACGAGCAGTACTTC	CASSYTVADPYEQYF	few	TRBV6-2/TRBV6-3	TRBJ2-7	.	15
TGTGCCAGCACGACAGTTAGCAATCAGCCCCAGCATTTT	CASTTVSNQPQHF	.	TRBV6-5	TRBJ1-5	.	13
TGTGCCAGCTCTGGAGGGCGCACTGAAGCTTTCTTT	CASSGGRTEAFF	.	TRBV6-5	TRBJ1-1	.	12
TGTGCCAGCAGCACACCGGGACAGGATGGCTACACCTTC	CASSTPGQDGYTF	.	TRBV5-4	TRBJ1-2	TRBD1	13
TGTGCCAGCAGTACGGGACAGTCAAAAGAGACCCAGTACTTC	CASSTGQSKETQYF	.	TRBV6-5	TRBJ2-5	TRBD1	14
TGTGCCAGCAGCCAAGTAGGAGTTATTATAGCCAAAAACATTCAGTACTTC	CASSQVGVIIAKNIQYF	once	TRBV4-2	TRBJ2-4	.	17
TGTGCCAGTAGTATAACAGGAGGGGAGTACGAGCAGTACTTC	CASSITGGEYEQYF	.	TRBV19	TRBJ2-7	.	14
TGTGCCAGCAGCTTGGGGAGCGGGGGCCCGCATTTT	CASSLGSGGPHF	.	TRBV5-6	TRBJ2-3	TRBD2	12
TGTGCCAGCAGTTACTCGGGGCCAGCCAACAAGGAAACACTATTT	CASSYSGPANKETLF	.	TRBV6-5	TRBJ1-1	.	15
TGCGCCAGCAGCCAAGAAACAGGGGTGTTAGGCTCCTACAATGAGCAGTTCTTC	CASSQETGVLGSYNEQFF	.	TRBV4-1	TRBJ2-1	TRBD1	18
TGTGCCAGCAGTCAGGGGCACGAGCAGTACTTC	CASSQGHEQYF	.	TRBV6-5	TRBJ2-7	.	11
TGTGCCAGCAGTGAAGATGGGACAGCTGAAGCTTTCTTT	CASSEDGTAEAFF	once	TRBV6-1	TRBJ1-1	TRBD1	13
TGCGCCAGCAGCTTGTTGGGCGGGGACGGAAACACCATATATTTT	CASSLLGGDGNTIYF	.	TRBV5-1	TRBJ1-3	.	15
TGTGCCAGCAGCTCCACCGACGGGTCCGGGGAGCTGTTTTTT	CASSSTDGSGELFF	.	TRBV7-3	TRBJ2-2	.	14
TGTGCCAGCACTGCGGACAACAGACAGCCCCAGCATTTT	CASTADNRQPQHF	.	TRBV6-5	TRBJ1-5	.	13
TGTGCCAAACGTTGTGGAAGGGGATACACTGAAGCTTTCTTT	CAKRCGRGYTEAFF	.	TRBV27	TRBJ1-1	.	14
TGTGCCAGCAGTTTGGGGGGACAGTACAATGAGCAGTTCTTC	CASSLGGQYNEQFF	.	TRBV27	TRBJ2-1	.	14
TGCGCCAGCAGCCAATTGGACAGGGGAGGGGACTACAATGAGCAGTTCTTC	CASSQLDRGGDYNEQFF	.	TRBV4-1	TRBJ2-1	TRBD1	17
TGTGCCAGCAGCTTATTTGCTAGCGGGAGGTTGGGCTACAATGAGCAGTTCTTC	CASSLFASGRLGYNEQFF	.	TRBV7-9	TRBJ2-1	TRBD2	18
TGTGCCAGCAGTGATTACTTAAACACCGGGGAGCTGTTTTTT	CASSDYLNTGELFF	.	TRBV2	TRBJ2-2	.	14
TGTGCCAGCAGCCAAGATCGAGGGGGGGCTTACAATGAGCAGTTCTTC	CASSQDRGGAYNEQFF	.	TRBV4-2	TRBJ2-1	.	16
TGTGCTAGCAGTTACACTCTTAACCACGAGCAGTACTTC	CASSYTLNHEQYF	.	TRBV6-5	TRBJ2-7	.	13
TGTGCCAGCAGCGTCCGGACTGGAAGCAATGAGCAGTTCTTC	CASSVRTGSNEQFF	.	TRBV9	TRBJ2-1	.	14
TGTGCCAGCAGCTTCGGACAGCCGACAAACTATGGCTACACCTTC	CASSFGQPTNYGYTF	.	TRBV3-1/TRBV3-2	TRBJ1-2	.	15
TGTGCCAGCAGCAGGGAAGCTTATAATTCACCCCTCCACTTT	CASSREAYNSPLHF	.	TRBV6-5	TRBJ1-6	.	14
TGTGCCAGCAGCCAGCTGATGAGGAGTGAGCAGTTCTTC	CASSQLMRSEQFF	.	TRBV3-1/TRBV3-2	TRBJ2-1	.	13
TGTGCCAGTAGGCCAAGTGTAGTCCACACTGAAGCTTTCTTT	CASRPSVVHTEAFF	.	TRBV19	TRBJ1-1	.	14
TGTGCCAGCACCCCCCCGACAGGGGCCTCGGTTAAAGCTTTCTTT	CASTPPTGASVKAFF	.	TRBV6-5	TRBJ1-1	TRBD1	15
TGTGCCACCACCGGACTCCCGAACACCGGGGAGCTGTTTTTT	CATTGLPNTGELFF	.	TRBV24-1	TRBJ2-2	.	14
TGTGCCAGCAGCCAAGGAAGTAAGCTGAGCTACGAGCAGTACTTC	CASSQGSKLSYEQYF	many	TRBV3-1/TRBV3-2	TRBJ2-7	.	15
TGTGCCAGCAGCGCCCGAGGGAGCTCCTACGAGCAGTACTTC	CASSARGSSYEQYF	.	TRBV7-9	TRBJ2-7	.	14
TGTGCCAGCAGCTTAGTCCTTGATTTGGCTTGGTATTCACCCCTCCACTTT	CASSLVLDLAWYSPLHF	once	TRBV7-2	TRBJ1-6	.	17
TGTGCCAGCAGCTTAGTTCAGGGGAACTATGGCTACACCTTC	CASSLVQGNYGYTF	.	TRBV7-2	TRBJ1-2	.	14
TGTGCCAGCAGCCCTGACTGGTCAGCAACTAATGAAAAACTGTTTTTT	CASSPDWSATNEKLFF	.	TRBV6-2/TRBV6-3	TRBJ1-4	.	16
TGTGCCAGCAGCGCGCCCGGGGAGGGGACCCAGTACTTC	CASSAPGEGTQYF	.	TRBV9	TRBJ2-5	TRBD2	13
TGTGCCAGCAGCCAGAACAGGGATGGGAGTCCCTATGGCTACACCTTC	CASSQNRDGSPYGYTF	.	TRBV7-8	TRBJ1-2	.	16
TGTGCCAGCAGCTTAGCGGGGGGTTATAGCTCCTACGAGCAGTACTTC	CASSLAGGYSSYEQYF	.	TRBV7-8	TRBJ2-7	.	16
TGTGCCAGCAGCGCAACTAGCGGGAAAACAGATACGCAGTATTTT	CASSATSGKTDTQYF	once	TRBV9	TRBJ2-3	TRBD2	15
TGTGCCAGCTCACCTCCACTAGCGGGAGAAGGTGAGCAGTTCTTC	CASSPPLAGEGEQFF	.	TRBV18	TRBJ2-1	TRBD2	15
TGCAGCGTTGACGTTGGCCCTGGAAACACCATATATTTT	CSVDVGPGNTIYF	.	TRBV29-1	TRBJ1-3	.	13
TGTGCCAGCACGGGCGGGGGCTCGAATGAGCAGTTCTTC	CASTGGGSNEQFF	.	TRBV3-1/TRBV3-2	TRBJ2-1	.	13
TGTGCTAGTGGTTTGGGTCCCGGGACAGGGAATGAGCAGTTCTTC	CASGLGPGTGNEQFF	once	TRBV12-5	TRBJ2-1	TRBD1	15
TGCGCCAGCAGGAAGAGCTCCTATAATTCACCCCTCCACTTT	CASRKSSYNSPLHF	.	TRBV5-1	TRBJ1-6	.	14
TGCAGCGTTGGGCAGGGGAGAGATGGCTACACCTTC	CSVGQGRDGYTF	.	TRBV29-1	TRBJ1-2	.	12
TGTGCCAGCAGCGAAAGAATTACGAGCTCCTATAATTCACCCCTCCACTTT	CASSERITSSYNSPLHF	.	TRBV6-1	TRBJ1-6	.	17
TGTGCCAGCGGCTTAACCCAGGGGGCATCCTACGAGCAGTACTTC	CASGLTQGASYEQYF	.	TRBV27	TRBJ2-7	TRBD1	15
TGTGCCAGCAGTGCAAGGGGAAATCAGCCCCAGCATTTT	CASSARGNQPQHF	.	TRBV6-4	TRBJ1-5	.	13
TGTGCCACCGCCAGTGGCTCCTACAATGAGCAGTTCTTC	CATASGSYNEQFF	.	TRBV24-1	TRBJ2-1	.	13
TGCGCCAGCAGTCCTCAGGGAAGTACTGAAGCTTTCTTT	CASSPQGSTEAFF	.	TRBV4-1	TRBJ1-1	.	13
TGTGCCAGCAGTTCAGGGGGCCGCACTGAAGCTTTCTTT	CASSSGGRTEAFF	.	TRBV27	TRBJ1-1	TRBD1	13
TGTGCCAGCAGTTACGGGGGCCTGAACACTGAAGCTTTCTTT	CASSYGGLNTEAFF	.	TRBV6-5	TRBJ1-1	.	14
TGTGCCATCAGTGTCAGGGAGACCCAGTACTTC	CAISVRETQYF	.	TRBV10-3	TRBJ2-5	.	11